This T cell receptor gamma chain was documented in a study of Vδ1+ human thymocytes. Study-wide results and limits: Thymic TRG and TRD repertoires appeared highly polyclonal, with Gaussian CDR3 length distributions. Donors shared many TRG clonotypes but few TRD clonotypes.

This clone was detected only a few times. Antigen unknown. Sorted Vdelta1+ thymocytes were roughly 96% to 99.6% pure. Sequences come from RNA converted to cDNA by reverse transcription. CDR3 amplicons came from multiplex PCR with pooled V-gene forward and constant-region reverse primers. TCRdb repeated clone calling on the multiplex PCR reads with CATT. The sample has tens of thousands of gamma-chain clones, around a fifth seen once; the top ten hold roughly 2%. Trimming cost V 3 bases and J 5 bases; bases outside gene matches: 10. The CDR3 is 14 amino acids. Germline V gene lookup returns CDR1 VINAFY and CDR2 YDVSNSKD.

The sample taken for sequencing was Vdelta1+ gamma-delta thymocytes from the thymus. The subset was: FACS-sorted CD3+ TCRalphabeta- TCRVdelta1+ TCRVdelta2- thymocytes. The clonotype originates from a boy younger than two who had congenital heart surgery. The chain couples TRGV5 to TRGJ1 or TRGJ2. In nucleotides, the CDR3 is TGTGCCACCTGGGACGTTGCGAGGAATTATAAGAAACTCTTT. This codes for CATWDVARNYKKLF.